The text below deals with one TCR beta chain. The data originate from a study of control samples from healthy donors and cancer patients. The V end lost 0 bases, the J end lost 2 bases, and 11 bases lay between the germline ends. CDR1 and CDR2 (germline): SGHRS, YFSETQ. The CDR3 has 15 residues. TCRdb keeps only in-frame clones here, not all; method: immunoSEQ multiplex PCR. This table has about 150,000 clones, 75% to 90% appearing once. The sample was blood. The chain uses TRBV5-1 and TRBJ2-5; D may correspond to TRBD1 or TRBD2 (6 bases each). This TCR derives from a man aged 25 to 45 in good health. The CDR3 sequence: CASSLVGGPQETQYF. The CDR3 DNA sequence: TGCGCCAGCAGCTTGGTCGGGGGCCCACAAGAGACCCAGTACTTC.